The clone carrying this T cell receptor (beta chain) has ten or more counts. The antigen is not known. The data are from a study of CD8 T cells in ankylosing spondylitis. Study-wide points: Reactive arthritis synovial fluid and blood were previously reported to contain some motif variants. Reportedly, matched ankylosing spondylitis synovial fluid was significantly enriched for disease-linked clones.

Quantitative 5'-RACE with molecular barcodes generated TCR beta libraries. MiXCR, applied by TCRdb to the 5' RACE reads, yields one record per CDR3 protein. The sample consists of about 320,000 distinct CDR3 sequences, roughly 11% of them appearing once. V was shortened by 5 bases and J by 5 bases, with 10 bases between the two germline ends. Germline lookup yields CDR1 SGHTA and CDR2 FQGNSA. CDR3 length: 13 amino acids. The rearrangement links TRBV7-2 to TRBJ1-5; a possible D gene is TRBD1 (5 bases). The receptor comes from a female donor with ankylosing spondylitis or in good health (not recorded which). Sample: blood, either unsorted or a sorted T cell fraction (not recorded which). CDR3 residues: CASSIRGDQPQHF. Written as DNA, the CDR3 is TGTGCCAGCAGCATAAGGGGAGATCAGCCCCAGCATTTT.